The clone carrying this TCR beta chain was seen only a few times. Its antigen is as yet unknown. These data are taken from a study of beta chain features in type 1 diabetes. Blood was drawn once from each donor into heparinised tubes. The draws averaged about 120 mL. Reverse transcription of all isolated RNA meant that expressed TCRB transcripts were sequenced. Data came from immunoSEQ multiplex PCR; TCRdb stores just in-frame clones and leaves some out. The sample records around 690,000 clones, around 12% being singletons. This CDR3 is 17 amino acids long. CDR1 is LGHNA, CDR2 YSLEER, per germline. The V gene end was trimmed by 0 bases and the J gene end by 0 bases; junction bases not matched to a gene: 3. Study conclusions and caveats: Naive, central memory and regulatory TCRB repertoires appeared more similar among patients than healthy donors. For Type 1 diabetes patients, all four CD4+ subsets carried TCRB CDR3s that were moderately but significantly shorter.

Sequenced sample: naive CD4+ T cells from blood. The chain recombines TRBV4-3 with TRBJ2-2; TRBD1 matches 8 bases. This TCR derives from a man under 40 with type 1 diabetes. CDR3 DNA: TGCGCCAGCAGCCAAGAGGGGGACAGGTCGAACACCGGGGAGCTGTTTTTT. This encodes CASSQEGDRSNTGELFF.